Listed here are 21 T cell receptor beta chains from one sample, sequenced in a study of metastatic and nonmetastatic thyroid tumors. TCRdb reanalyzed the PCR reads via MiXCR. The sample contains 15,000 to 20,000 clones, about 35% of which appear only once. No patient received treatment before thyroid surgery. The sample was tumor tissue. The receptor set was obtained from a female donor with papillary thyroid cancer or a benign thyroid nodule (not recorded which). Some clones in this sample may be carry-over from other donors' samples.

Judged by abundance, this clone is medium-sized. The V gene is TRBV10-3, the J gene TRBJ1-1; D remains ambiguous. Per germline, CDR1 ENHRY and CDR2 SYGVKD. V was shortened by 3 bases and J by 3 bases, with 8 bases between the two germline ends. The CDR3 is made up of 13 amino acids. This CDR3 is CAISEGGDTEAFF. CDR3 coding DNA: TGTGCCATCAGTGAAGGCGGGGACACTGAAGCTTTCTTT.

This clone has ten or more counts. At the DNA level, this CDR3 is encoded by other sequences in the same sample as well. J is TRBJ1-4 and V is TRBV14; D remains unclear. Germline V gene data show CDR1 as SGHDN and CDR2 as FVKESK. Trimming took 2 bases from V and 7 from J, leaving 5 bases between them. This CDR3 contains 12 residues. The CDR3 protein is CASSQITEKLFF. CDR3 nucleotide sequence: TGTGCCAGCAGCCAAATCACTGAAAAACTGTTTTTT.

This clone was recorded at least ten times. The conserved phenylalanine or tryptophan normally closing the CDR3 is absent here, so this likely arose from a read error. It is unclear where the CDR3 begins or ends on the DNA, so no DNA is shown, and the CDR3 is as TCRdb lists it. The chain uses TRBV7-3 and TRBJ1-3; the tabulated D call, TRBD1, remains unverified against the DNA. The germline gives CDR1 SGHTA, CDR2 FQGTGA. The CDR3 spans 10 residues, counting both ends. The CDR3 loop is CASSLKTGGA.

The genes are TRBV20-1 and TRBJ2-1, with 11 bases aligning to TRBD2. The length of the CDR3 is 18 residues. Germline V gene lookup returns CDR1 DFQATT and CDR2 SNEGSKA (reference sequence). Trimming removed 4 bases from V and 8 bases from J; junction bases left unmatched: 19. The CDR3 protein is CSATSYIAGGAVGDEQFF. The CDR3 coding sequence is TGCAGTGCTACCTCCTATATAGCGGGAGGGGCGGTGGGGGATGAGCAGTTCTTC.

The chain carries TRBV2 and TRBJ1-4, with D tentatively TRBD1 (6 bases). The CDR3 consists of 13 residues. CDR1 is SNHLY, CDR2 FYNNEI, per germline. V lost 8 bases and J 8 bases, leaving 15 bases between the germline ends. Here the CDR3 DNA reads TGTGCCAGCTCCGGGAGAAGGGGGGAAAAACTGTTTTTT. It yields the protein CASSGRRGEKLFF.

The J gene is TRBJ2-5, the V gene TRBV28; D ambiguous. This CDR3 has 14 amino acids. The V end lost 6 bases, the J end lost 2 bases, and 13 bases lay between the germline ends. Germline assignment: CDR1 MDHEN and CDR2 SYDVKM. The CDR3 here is CASRDGAEQETQYF. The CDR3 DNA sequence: TGTGCCAGCAGGGACGGTGCGGAACAAGAGACCCAGTACTTC. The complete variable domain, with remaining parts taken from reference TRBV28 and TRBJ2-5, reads DVKVTQSSRYLVKRTGEKVFLECVQDMDHENMFWYRQDPGLGLRLIYFSYDVKMKEKGDIPEGYSVSREKKERFSLILESASTNQTSMYLCASRDGAEQETQYFGPGTRLLVL.

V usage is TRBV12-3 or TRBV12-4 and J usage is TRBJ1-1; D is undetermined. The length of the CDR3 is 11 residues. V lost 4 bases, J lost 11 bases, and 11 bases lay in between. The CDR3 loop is CASSSRVGAFF. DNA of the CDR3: TGTGCCAGCAGTTCAAGGGTGGGTGCTTTCTTT.

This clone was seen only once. This CDR3 is CSVASSVSALYQETQYF. For the CDR3, the DNA is TGCAGCGTTGCCTCCTCGGTCTCAGCATTGTACCAAGAGACCCAGTACTTC. The genes are TRBV29-1 and TRBJ2-5, with D hard to call. Germline CDR1 SQVTM, CDR2 ANQGSEA. This CDR3 spans 17 amino acids. The V and J ends lost 4 bases and 0 bases respectively, with 21 bases between them.

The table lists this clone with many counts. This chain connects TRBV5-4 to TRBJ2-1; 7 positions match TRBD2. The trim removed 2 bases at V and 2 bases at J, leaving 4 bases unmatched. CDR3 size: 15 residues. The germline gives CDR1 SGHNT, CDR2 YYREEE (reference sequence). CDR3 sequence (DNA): TGTGCCAGCAGCTTTCGGACTAGACCCTACAATGAGCAGTTCTTC. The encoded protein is CASSFRTRPYNEQFF.

CDR3 DNA sequence: TGTGCCAGCTCAACTAGCGGGAGTTCCGGGGACGAGCAGTACTTC. Translated: CASSTSGSSGDEQYF. The chain is built from TRBV18 and TRBJ2-7; 11 nucleotides agree with TRBD2. The CDR3 has 15 amino acids. Germline values: CDR1 KGHSH, CDR2 LQKENI. Trimming removed 5 bases from V and 5 bases from J; junction bases left unmatched: 8.

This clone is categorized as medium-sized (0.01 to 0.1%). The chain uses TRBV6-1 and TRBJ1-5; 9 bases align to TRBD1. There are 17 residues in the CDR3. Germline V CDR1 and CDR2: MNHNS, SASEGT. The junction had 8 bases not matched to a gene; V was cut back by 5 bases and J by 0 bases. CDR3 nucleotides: TGTGCCAGCAGTCCCGGGACAGGGCGACATAGCAATCAGCCCCAGCATTTT. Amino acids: CASSPGTGRHSNQPQHF.

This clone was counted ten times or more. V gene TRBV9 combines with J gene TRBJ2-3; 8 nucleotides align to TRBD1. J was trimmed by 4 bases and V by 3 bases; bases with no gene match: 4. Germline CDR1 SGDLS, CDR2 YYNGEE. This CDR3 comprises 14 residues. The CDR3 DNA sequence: TGTGCCAGCAGCGCATCAGGGGGCGCAGATACGCAGTATTTT. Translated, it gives CASSASGGADTQYF.

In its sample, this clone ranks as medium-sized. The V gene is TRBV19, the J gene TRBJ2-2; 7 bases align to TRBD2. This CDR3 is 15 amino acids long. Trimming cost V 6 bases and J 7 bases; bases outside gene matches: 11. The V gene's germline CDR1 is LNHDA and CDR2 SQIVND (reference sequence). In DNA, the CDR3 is TGTGCCAGTAGCAAGTTGGGAGGGCGCGGCGGGGAGCTGTTTTTT. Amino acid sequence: CASSKLGGRGGELFF.

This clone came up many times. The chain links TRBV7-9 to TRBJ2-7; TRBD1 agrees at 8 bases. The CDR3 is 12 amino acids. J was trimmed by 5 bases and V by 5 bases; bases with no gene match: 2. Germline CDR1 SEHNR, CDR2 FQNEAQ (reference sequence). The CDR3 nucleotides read TGTGCCAGCAGCCCGACAGGGGACGAGCAGTACTTC. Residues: CASSPTGDEQYF.

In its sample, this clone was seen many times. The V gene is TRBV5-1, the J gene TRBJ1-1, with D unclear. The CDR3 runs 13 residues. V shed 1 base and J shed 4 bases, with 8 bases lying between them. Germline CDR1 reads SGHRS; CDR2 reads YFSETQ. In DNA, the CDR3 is TGCGCCAGCAGCTTGTCTCGGGCCACTGAAGCTTTCTTT. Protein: CASSLSRATEAFF.

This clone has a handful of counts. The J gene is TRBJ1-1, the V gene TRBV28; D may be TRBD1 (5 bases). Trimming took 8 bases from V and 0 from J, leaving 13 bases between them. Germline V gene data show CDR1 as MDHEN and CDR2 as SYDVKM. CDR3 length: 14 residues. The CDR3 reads CASCRGGLNTEAFF. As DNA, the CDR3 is TGTGCCAGCTGTCGGGGGGGGTTGAACACTGAAGCTTTCTTT. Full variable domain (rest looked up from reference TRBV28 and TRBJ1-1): DVKVTQSSRYLVKRTGEKVFLECVQDMDHENMFWYRQDPGLGLRLIYFSYDVKMKEKGDIPEGYSVSREKKERFSLILESASTNQTSMYLCASCRGGLNTEAFFGQGTRLTVV.

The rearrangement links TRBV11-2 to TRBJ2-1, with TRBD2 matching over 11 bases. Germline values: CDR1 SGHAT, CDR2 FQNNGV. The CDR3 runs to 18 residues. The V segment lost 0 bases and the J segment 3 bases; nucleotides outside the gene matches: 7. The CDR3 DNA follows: TGTGCCAGCAGCTTAGAGCCCGTACTAGCGGGAGTCTACAATGAGCAGTTCTTC. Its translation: CASSLEPVLAGVYNEQFF.

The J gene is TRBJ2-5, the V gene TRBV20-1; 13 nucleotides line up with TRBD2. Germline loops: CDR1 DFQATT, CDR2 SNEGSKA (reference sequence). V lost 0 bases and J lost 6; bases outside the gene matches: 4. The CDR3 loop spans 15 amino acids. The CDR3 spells CSARDWTSGGKTQYF. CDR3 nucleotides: TGCAGTGCTAGAGATTGGACTAGCGGGGGAAAGACCCAGTACTTC.

The CDR3 spells CASSFGGTPGEQYF. The CDR3 DNA sequence: TGTGCCAGCAGCTTTGGGGGGACCCCGGGGGAGCAGTACTTC. This chain connects TRBV11-2 to TRBJ2-7, with D perhaps TRBD2 (6 bases). The CDR3 totals 14 residues. With 3 bases removed from V and 7 bases from J, the gap between germline ends came to 16 bases. Per germline, CDR1 SGHAT and CDR2 FQNNGV.

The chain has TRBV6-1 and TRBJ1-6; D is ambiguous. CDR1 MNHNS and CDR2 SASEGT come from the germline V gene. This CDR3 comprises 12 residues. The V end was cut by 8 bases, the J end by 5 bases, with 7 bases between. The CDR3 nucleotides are TGTGCCAGCCAAATAAATAATTCACCCCTCCACTTT. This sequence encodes CASQINNSPLHF.

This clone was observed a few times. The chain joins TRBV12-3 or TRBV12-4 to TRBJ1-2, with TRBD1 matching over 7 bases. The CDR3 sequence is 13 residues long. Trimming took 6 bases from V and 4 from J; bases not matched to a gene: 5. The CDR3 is CASSPQGVYGYTF. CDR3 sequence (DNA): TGTGCCAGCAGCCCTCAGGGGGTCTATGGCTACACCTTC.